This T cell receptor (beta chain) comes out of a study of CD8 T cells in Susac syndrome (dated by TCRdb to between 2018 and 2020). Regarding the complete study: Whether CD8+ T cell activation and differentiation in Susac syndrome was antigen driven was tested using repertoire sequencing. General conclusions and limits of the study: The study acknowledged that relatively few individuals were included in the TCR sequencing and HLA analysis.

Via the germline V gene, CDR1 is SGHRS and CDR2 YFSETQ. The CDR3 goes from the cysteine to the phenylalanine over 15 residues. Here the CDR3 DNA is all that survives: 45 bases in frame from base 1. Relative to germline, V is 3 bases shorter and J is 2 bases shorter, with 12 bases between their ends. Peripheral blood CD8+ and CD4+ T cells from healthy donors, Susac syndrome patients and multiple sclerosis patients were profiled using high-throughput TCR beta sequencing. Healthy donors were age- and sex-matched controls. Bulk CD8+ and CD4+ T cells were purified magnetically by negative isolation, whereas CD8+ TEMRA cells were enriched by FACS. Blood was drawn into EDTA tubes, processed within 24 hours, and PBMCs were isolated by density gradient centrifugation. PBMCs intended for TCR sequencing were cryopreserved in liquid nitrogen and thawed later in a water bath at 37 degrees C. The sorted or isolated CD4+, CD8+ and CD8+ TEMRA cells reached a purity of at least 90%.

Worth noting for this clonotype: Its antigen is currently not known. Within one base of it there is no much larger clone, and no base qualities were kept.

RNA was extracted with the RNeasy kit and roughly 0.5 to 1 ug was reverse transcribed using random hexamers. The immunoSEQ multiplex PCR assay, covering 54 Vbeta and 13 Jbeta segments, was used to amplify TCR beta CDR3 regions. Bias from PCR amplification was corrected by using a synthetic template baseline for primer optimization and for computational correction. From the authors' description of their analysis: Only productive sequences were kept, with reads annotated to V, D and J genes according to IMGT and analyzed in immunoSEQ Analyzer. To calculate clonality, Shannon entropy was normalized by log2 of the number of productive unique sequences and then subtracted from one. Public and private clones were assessed among the 100 most prevalent clones of each patient and control. Susac-specific clones were defined as absent from healthy and MS cohorts, 1052 published viral clones and other ImmuneACCESS disease sequences. TCRdb trimmed the raw reads at Q25, called clones with MiXCR and kept productive beta chains. Every entry covers one CDR3 protein and lists the most common genes and DNA from its rows. Clone size and V and J calls follow TCRdb, not the original study. The sample data list around 150,000 distinct CDR3 sequences, and roughly 93% of these were observed just once. About 0.14% of the sample lies in the top ten.

The chain is assembled from TRBV5-1 and TRBJ2-1; TRBD1 could be the D gene, as 5 bases match. Sequencing was performed on CD4+ T cells from PBMCs. The receptor was isolated from a human donor in good health. The DNA sequence is TGCGCCAGCAGCTACGGACACCCTACCTACAATGAGCAGTTCTTC. Its translation is CASSYGHPTYNEQFF.